Listed here are 19 T cell receptor beta chains from one sample, sequenced in a study of cytomegalovirus exposure and HLA in healthy donors. Primers: 60 Vbeta forward and 13 Jbeta reverse. Here immunoSEQ multiplex PCR was the method, and the copy in TCRdb shows in-frame clones only, minus some. This repertoire shows about 170,000 clones, approximately 84% found once; its top ten account for around 5%. Sequenced: PBMCs. These receptors came from a girl aged 5 to 17 in good health and CMV-seropositive.

This rearrangement joins TRBV12-5 to TRBJ1-2, with a tentative D call TRBD1 (5 bases). This CDR3 is 16 amino acids long. Germline loops: CDR1 LGHNT, CDR2 FRNRAP. Between the trimmed V and J ends, which lost 0 bases and 1 base, there was a span of 12 bases. Here the CDR3 reads CASGLVISGINYGYTF. CDR3 DNA sequence: TGTGCTAGTGGTTTGGTTATTTCAGGGATTAACTATGGCTACACCTTC. Drawing the rest from reference TRBV12-5 and TRBJ1-2, the complete variable domain is DARVTQTPRHKVTEMGQEVTMRCQPILGHNTVFWYRQTMMQGLELLAYFRNRAPLDDSGMPKDRFSAEMPDATLATLKIQPSEPRDSAVYFCASGLVISGINYGYTFGSGTRLTVV.

Only one count was recorded for this clone. The J gene is TRBJ2-1, the V gene TRBV5-1; TRBD1 matches 8 bases. This CDR3 has 16 amino acids. Germline-derived CDR1 and CDR2 are SGHRS and YFSETQ. Losses at the gene ends were 0 bases for V and 10 bases for J; bases not matched to a gene: 12. The CDR3 nucleotides are TGCGCCAGCAGCTTGGTATCCGGACAGGGAGTATGGGAGCAGTTCTTC. This codes for CASSLVSGQGVWEQFF.

This clone has just one count. This sequence joins TRBV7-6 and TRBJ2-2; D might be TRBD2 (6 bases). The CDR3 has 16 amino acids. Trimming shortened V by 5 bases and J by 0 bases, and 13 bases separated the two germline ends. CDR1 is SGHVS and CDR2 is FNYEAQ in the germline V gene. The chain's CDR3 is CASSPGGFANTGELFF. The CDR3 DNA reads TGTGCCAGCAGCCCAGGAGGGTTCGCGAACACCGGGGAGCTGTTTTTT.

This clone was detected once. The rearrangement joins TRBV10-3 to TRBJ1-1; D is undetermined. This CDR3 spans 11 amino acids. V was clipped by 9 bases and J by 10 bases, with 15 bases between them. Per germline, CDR1 ENHRY and CDR2 SYGVKD. The CDR3 sequence: CAISRGDGAFF. The CDR3 DNA follows: TGTGCCATATCAAGAGGCGATGGAGCTTTCTTT.

The rearrangement links TRBV9 to TRBJ2-1, with D possibly being TRBD1 (6 bases). Trimming shortened V by 0 bases and J by 7 bases, and 14 bases separated the two germline ends. The CDR3 sequence is 15 residues long. Per the germline V gene, CDR1 is SGDLS and CDR2 is YYNGEE. CDR3 in amino acids: CASSVAQGFGNEQFF. The DNA for the CDR3 is TGTGCCAGCAGCGTAGCACAGGGATTCGGAAATGAGCAGTTCTTC.

The J gene is TRBJ1-1, the V gene TRBV9, with D perhaps TRBD1 (5 bases). CDR1 SGDLS and CDR2 YYNGEE come from the germline V gene. Trimming removed 0 bases from V and 4 bases from J, with 13 bases in between. There are 15 residues in the CDR3. The CDR3 protein is CASSVEAGSGTEAFF. Written as DNA, the CDR3 is TGTGCCAGCAGCGTAGAGGCAGGGTCAGGCACTGAAGCTTTCTTT.

This clone appeared once. The CDR3 reads CASSPGRRGSGNTIYF. The CDR3 DNA follows: TGTGCCAGCTCCCCAGGTAGGAGGGGCTCTGGAAACACCATATATTTT. The chain couples TRBV18 to TRBJ1-3; D perhaps matches TRBD1 (5 bases). Germline V gene sequence: CDR1 KGHSH, CDR2 LQKENI. The V and J ends lost 6 bases and 0 bases respectively, with 15 bases between them. This CDR3 contains 16 residues.

This clone was picked up a small number of times. This chain's CDR3 is CTSSRKPGTSGGKETQYF. CDR3 coding DNA: TGCACCAGCAGCCGCAAGCCGGGGACTAGCGGGGGTAAAGAGACCCAGTACTTC. The V gene is TRBV1, the J gene TRBJ2-5; TRBD2, as called in the table, went unchecked against the DNA. TRBV1 is assigned pseudogene status. The CDR3 spans 18 residues.

J is TRBJ2-3 and V is TRBV5-1; D possibly corresponds to TRBD1 (7 bases). V gave up 2 bases and J gave up 5 bases, with 12 bases separating them. The length of the CDR3 is 14 residues. Germline CDR1 reads SGHRS; CDR2 reads YFSETQ. The CDR3 bases are TGCGCCAGCAGCTTCAATCAGGGGGGAGATACGCAGTATTTT. Its translation is CASSFNQGGDTQYF.

The chain couples TRBV11-3 to TRBJ2-7, with D possibly TRBD1 on 7 matching bases. The CDR3 is made up of 18 amino acids. V gave up 5 bases and J gave up 0 bases, with 23 bases separating them. Germline V gene data show CDR1 as SGHNT and CDR2 as YENEEA. CDR3 region: CASSPSSSRQGLSYEQYF. The CDR3, as DNA: TGTGCCAGCAGCCCCAGCAGCAGCCGACAGGGACTCTCCTACGAGCAGTACTTC.

The chain joins TRBV5-4 to TRBJ2-3; D might be TRBD2 (6 bases). CDR1 is SGHNT and CDR2 is YYREEE in the germline V gene (reference sequence). This CDR3 has 14 residues. The V and J ends lost 3 bases and 1 base respectively, with 9 bases between them. As DNA, the CDR3 is TGTGCCAGCAGCTGGGGGGTGGGCACAGATACGCAGTATTTT. Its protein is CASSWGVGTDTQYF.

This chain uses TRBV6-5 with TRBJ1-2; perhaps TRBD1 as D (6 bases). CDR3 size: 14 residues. The germline CDR1 and CDR2 sequences are MNHEY and SVGAGI. V was shortened by 0 bases and J by 6 bases, with 11 bases between the two germline ends. The CDR3 region is CASSYSRAGDGYTF. CDR3 DNA: TGTGCCAGCAGTTACTCGAGAGCAGGGGATGGCTACACCTTC.

This clone was found once. V is TRBV6-5 and J is TRBJ1-2, with 7 bases fitting TRBD1. From germline, CDR1 is MNHEY and CDR2 SVGAGI. The CDR3 spans 16 residues. With V trimmed by 0 bases and J by 7 bases, 11 bases remained unmatched. The CDR3 bases are TGTGCCAGCAGTTACTCCGGTCAGGGGGTGATTGGTGGCTACACCTTC. It translates to CASSYSGQGVIGGYTF.

V is TRBV5-6 and J is TRBJ2-6; D remains unclear. V was shortened by 2 bases and J by 0 bases, with 9 bases between the two germline ends. The CDR3 length is 16 residues. The V gene's germline CDR1 is SGHDT and CDR2 YYEEEE. The CDR3 region has the DNA TGTGCCAGCAGCTTTCGGAGCACCTCTGGGGCCAACGTCCTGACTTTC. It yields the protein CASSFRSTSGANVLTF.

The rearrangement joins TRBV6-1 to TRBJ2-5, with 7 bases matching TRBD2. TRBJ2-7 matches the DNA end more closely, so the J call is doubtful. The CDR3 is made up of 15 amino acids. Germline assignment: CDR1 MNHNS and CDR2 SASEGT. CDR3 nucleotides: TGTGCCAGCAGTGACCCTTTAGGACTAGCCTACGAGCAGTACTTC. Translation: CASSDPLGLAYEQYF.

The rearrangement joins TRBV29-1 to TRBJ1-2; no firm D call. Germline assignment: CDR1 SQVTM and CDR2 ANQGSEA. Trimming took 7 bases from V and 4 from J, leaving 13 bases between them. There are 12 residues in the CDR3. The CDR3 region is CSATPSLYGYTF. The CDR3 bases are TGCAGCGCTACTCCGTCCCTCTATGGCTACACCTTC.

The sample holds a few counts of this clone. The chain employs TRBV4-2 and TRBJ2-3; the match to TRBD2 covers 10 bases. Trimming at V came to 0 bases and at J to 5 bases, leaving 5 bases not matched to a gene. CDR1 and CDR2 (germline): LGHNA, YNFKEQ. The CDR3 spans 16 residues. CDR3 loop: CASSQDGASGRDTQYF. The CDR3, as DNA: TGTGCCAGCAGCCAAGATGGGGCTAGCGGGAGAGATACGCAGTATTTT.

The chain employs TRBV29-1 and TRBJ1-2; the D gene is possibly TRBD1 (6 bases). This CDR3 has 13 residues. Per germline, CDR1 SQVTM and CDR2 ANQGSEA. The germline V and J ends were trimmed by 4 bases and 3 bases, with 12 bases remaining between them. The CDR3 protein is CSVVEGGDYGYTF. The CDR3 DNA is TGCAGCGTTGTGGAGGGGGGGGACTATGGCTACACCTTC. Supplemented by reference TRBV29-1 and TRBJ1-2, the full variable domain reads SAVISQKPSRDICQRGTSLTIQCQVDSQVTMMFWYRQQPGQSLTLIATANQGSEATYESGFVIDKFPISRPNLTFSTLTVSNMSPEDSSIYLCSVVEGGDYGYTFGSGTRLTVV.

The V gene is TRBV6-5, the J gene TRBJ2-7; D uncertain. Germline V gene data show CDR1 as MNHEY and CDR2 as SVGAGI. V was clipped by 6 bases and J by 6 bases, with 18 bases between them. This CDR3 comprises 14 residues. The CDR3 protein is CASRPRGPLSEQYF. CDR3 coding DNA: TGTGCCAGCAGACCCCGCGGTCCTCTCAGCGAGCAGTACTTC.